This T cell receptor beta chain is drawn from a study of blood T cell repertoires in COVID-19 (dated by TCRdb to 2019 to 2021). Broadly, across the study: Collaborator samples came from the United States, Italy and Spain and covered acute and convalescent phases of COVID-19. The prospective study material was composed of cDNA or gDNA derived from T cells, B-cell-depleted T cells, or PBMCs. Subjects who had been exposed to COVID-19, were actively infected with it, or had recovered from it provided the deeply sampled blood TCRbeta repertoires that made up the dataset. A freely available public database, intended as a resource for researchers studying the immune response to SARS-CoV-2, is where the repertoires were released. The samples were drawn from two sources: the first 160 participants of the ongoing ImmuneRACE study, and 1,254 subjects contributed by 6 global collaborators. A de-identified subject ID, COVID-19 status, age in years and sex were almost always included in the sample metadata. HLA class I and class II types, where available, came from metadata supplied by the sample provider rather than from assay-based typing.

General findings and caveats noted by the study authors: How much clinical and demographic metadata was included differed by source and by participant, and the metadata was provided uncurated.

TCRbeta CDR3 regions were amplified from genomic DNA by means of the immunoSEQ Assay, a bias-controlled multiplex PCR. In the source study's methods: The number of nucleated cells in each sample was estimated from the amplification of reference gene primers within the assay. To quantify the absolute abundance of each unique TCRbeta CDR3 rearrangement, sequence reads were collapsed and filtered. For each sample, productive Simpson clonality was calculated as the square root of Simpson's diversity index across productive rearrangements. TCRdb carries this immuneACCESS record with in-frame sequences only. Its versions omit some clonotypes, under half of them owing to an unresolved V gene in the studies checked, with the rest unexplained. The V and J calls and clone size are taken from that table; D and trimming were inferred from the DNA. In all, the sample holds 60,000 to 80,000 clones, and around 80% of those were seen once. More than 10% of the sample goes to the ten largest clones.

The CDR3 starts with the cysteine, ends with the phenylalanine, and has 15 residues. The only DNA kept is the CDR3, 45 bases in frame from the first base. The V end gives up 6 bases and the J end 0 bases, leaving 3 bases in the junction not matched to a gene. CDR1 and CDR2, per the germline V gene, are ENHRY and SYGVKD. Of note for this clone: Its recognized antigen is unknown. There are no base qualities to consult, and no much larger clone falls within one base.

In Seattle, one collaborating source enrolled patients while the infection was active and tracked those patients longitudinally over the course of disease. The collaborating institutions used their own protocols to collect whole blood in K2EDTA tubes. For TCRbeta analysis, collaborators shipped samples as frozen whole blood, isolated PBMCs, or DNA extracted from either of those sample types. The source of this sequence is a man over 45 with COVID-19, enrolled during active disease. The sequence links TRBV10-3 to TRBJ1-3, with 9 central nucleotides matching TRBD1. Sequencing was carried out using peripheral blood. For the CDR3, the sequence is CAIRQGATSGNTIYF. The DNA sequence is TGTGCCATCAGACAGGGGGCTACCTCTGGAAACACCATATATTTT.